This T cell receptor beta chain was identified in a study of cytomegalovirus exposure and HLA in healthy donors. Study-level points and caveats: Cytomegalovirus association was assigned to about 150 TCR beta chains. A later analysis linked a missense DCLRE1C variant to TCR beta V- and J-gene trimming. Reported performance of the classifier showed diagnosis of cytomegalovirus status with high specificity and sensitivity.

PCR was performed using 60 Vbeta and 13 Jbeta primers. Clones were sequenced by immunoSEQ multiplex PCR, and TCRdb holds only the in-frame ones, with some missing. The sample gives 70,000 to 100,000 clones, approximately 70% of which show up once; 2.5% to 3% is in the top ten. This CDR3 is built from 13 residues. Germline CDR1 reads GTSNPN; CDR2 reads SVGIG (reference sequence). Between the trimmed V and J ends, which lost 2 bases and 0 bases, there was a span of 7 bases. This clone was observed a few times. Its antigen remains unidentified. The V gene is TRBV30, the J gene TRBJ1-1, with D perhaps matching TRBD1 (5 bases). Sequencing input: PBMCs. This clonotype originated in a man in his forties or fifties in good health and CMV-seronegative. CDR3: CAWSRQLNTEAFF. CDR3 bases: TGTGCCTGGAGTCGACAGTTGAACACTGAAGCTTTCTTT.